This T cell receptor beta chain derives from a study of regulatory T cells in long-lasting Graves disease. Many counts were recorded for this clonotype. CDR3-region Arm-PCR and iRepertoire HTBI primers produced the TCR beta libraries. In the source study's methods: Analysis of the samples identified 50 to 65 TRBV and 12 to 15 TRBJ segments. Each CDR3 protein is one row after TCRdb ran MiXCR on the multiplex PCR reads. V and J calls and clone size were set by TCRdb, not the authors. Of some 230,000 distinct CDR3 sequences detected, about 16% appear once; the ten largest clones hold 22%. The time point was: newly diagnosed GD, antithyroid drugs for less than 3 months. The TCR library was made from RNA extracted from PBMCs. CDR1 and CDR2 from the germline V gene are DFQATT and SNEGSKA (reference sequence). The CDR3 loop spans 15 amino acids. V was clipped by 6 bases and J by 6 bases; unmatched bases: 11.

The specimen comprised peripheral blood mononuclear cells (PBMCs), sampled at new diagnosis, from a patient treated with antithyroid drugs. The receptor was isolated from a female donor with Graves disease. This chain uses TRBV20-1 with TRBJ2-1, with 10 bases lining up with TRBD1. The CDR3 loop is CSAENRDRGLNEQFF. The CDR3 nucleotides read TGCAGTGCCGAAAACCGGGACAGGGGCCTCAATGAGCAGTTCTTC.